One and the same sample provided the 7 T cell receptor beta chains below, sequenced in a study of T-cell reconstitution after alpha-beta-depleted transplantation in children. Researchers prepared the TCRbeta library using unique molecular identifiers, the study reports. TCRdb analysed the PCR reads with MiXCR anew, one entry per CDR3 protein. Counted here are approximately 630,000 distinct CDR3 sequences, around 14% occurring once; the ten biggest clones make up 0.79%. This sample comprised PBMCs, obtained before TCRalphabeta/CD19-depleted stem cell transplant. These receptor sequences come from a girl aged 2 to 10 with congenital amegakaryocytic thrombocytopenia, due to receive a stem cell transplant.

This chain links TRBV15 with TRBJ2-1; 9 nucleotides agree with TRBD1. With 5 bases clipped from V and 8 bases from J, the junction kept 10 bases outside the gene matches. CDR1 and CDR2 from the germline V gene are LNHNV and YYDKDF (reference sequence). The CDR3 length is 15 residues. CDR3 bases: TGTGCCACCAGCGATAAGGGACAGGGCGGACATGAGCAGTTCTTC. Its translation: CATSDKGQGGHEQFF.

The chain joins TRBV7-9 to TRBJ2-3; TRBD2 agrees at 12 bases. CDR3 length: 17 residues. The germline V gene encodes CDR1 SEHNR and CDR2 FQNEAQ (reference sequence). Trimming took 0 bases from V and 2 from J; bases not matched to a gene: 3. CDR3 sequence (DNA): TGTGCCAGCAGCTTAGCCGGACTAGCGGGATTCACAGATACGCAGTATTTT. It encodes CASSLAGLAGFTDTQYF.

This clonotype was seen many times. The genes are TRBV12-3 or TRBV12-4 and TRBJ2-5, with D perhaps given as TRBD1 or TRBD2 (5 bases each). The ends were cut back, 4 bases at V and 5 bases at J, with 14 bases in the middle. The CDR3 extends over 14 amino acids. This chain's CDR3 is CASSSGTSRETQYF. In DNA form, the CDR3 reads TGTGCCAGCAGTTCAGGGACGTCCAGGGAGACCCAGTACTTC.

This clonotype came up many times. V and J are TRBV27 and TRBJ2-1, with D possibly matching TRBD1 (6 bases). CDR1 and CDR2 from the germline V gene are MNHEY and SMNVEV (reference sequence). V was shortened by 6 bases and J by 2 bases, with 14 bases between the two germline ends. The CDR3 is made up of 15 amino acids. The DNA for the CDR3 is TGTGCCAGCAGCCGTATAGGGGACACCTACAATGAGCAGTTCTTC. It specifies CASSRIGDTYNEQFF.

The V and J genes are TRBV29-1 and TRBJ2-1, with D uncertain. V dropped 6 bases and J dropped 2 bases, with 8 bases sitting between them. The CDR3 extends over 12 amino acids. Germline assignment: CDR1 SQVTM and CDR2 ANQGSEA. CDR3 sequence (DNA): TGCAGCGTAACCCGAGCCTACAATGAGCAGTTCTTC. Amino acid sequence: CSVTRAYNEQFF.

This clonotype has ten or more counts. The CDR3 sequence is CASSVGEDTQYF. CDR3 sequence (DNA): TGTGCCAGCAGCGTAGGCGAAGATACGCAGTATTTT. The chain recombines TRBV9 with TRBJ2-3; the D is unclear. Germline loops: CDR1 SGDLS, CDR2 YYNGEE. Trimming removed 0 bases from V and 5 bases from J, with 4 bases in between. The CDR3 consists of 12 residues.

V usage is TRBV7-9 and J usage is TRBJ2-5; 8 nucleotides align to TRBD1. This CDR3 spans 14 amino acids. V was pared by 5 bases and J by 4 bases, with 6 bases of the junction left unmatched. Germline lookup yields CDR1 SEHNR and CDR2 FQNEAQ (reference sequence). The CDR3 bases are TGTGCCAGCAGCCGGACAGGGATCACAGAGACCCAGTACTTC. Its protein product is CASSRTGITETQYF.